The clone carrying this TCR beta chain occurred a few times. Its antigen is unidentified. TCRdb fed the reads into MiXCR, producing one record per CDR3 protein. The table lists roughly 700,000 distinct CDR3 sequences, roughly 30% of them singletons, with roughly 18% in the top ten. This sample was included in a study of T cell repertoires in cytomegalovirus infection. In the study overall: From public TCR beta signatures came an indication of both CMV infection and matching HLA type.

The source of this sequence is a human donor in good health (CMV status not recorded). Some clones in this sample may be carry-over from other donors' samples. The source material was cultured PBMCs, sampled from culture after CMV antigen stimulation.

CDR3 sequence reads: CASSRQGPSTDTQYF. CDR3 bases: TGTGCCAGCAGCAGACAGGGGCCTAGCACAGATACGCAGTATTTT. The chain combines TRBV6-6 with TRBJ2-3; the match to TRBD1 covers 8 bases. With 6 bases clipped from V and 0 bases from J, the junction kept 5 bases outside the gene matches. The CDR3 spans 15 residues. The germline CDR1 and CDR2 sequences are MNHNY and SVGAGI (reference sequence).